A few counts support the clone carrying this TCR beta chain. As yet, its antigen is unknown. Healthy Caucasians provided all donations. One entry per CDR3 protein results from TCRdb running MiXCR on the 5' RACE reads. The sample consists of under 500,000 distinct CDR3 sequences, over 11% of them appearing once. This sample is part of a study of identical twins. General study points: Twin-shared out-of-frame alpha sequences showed excess low generation probability. The abundant beta clonotypes from cord blood had fewer insertions, and memory repertoires had none of this.

The V and J ends lost 0 bases and 6 bases, in that order; junction bases with no gene match: 2. The germline V gene has CDR1 KGHDR and CDR2 SFDVKD. The CDR3 covers 15 residues. The sample also formed part of further work on yellow fever vaccine responses in identical twins.

The receptor was isolated from a woman aged 18-30 years in good health. Sequencing was carried out using CD4+ T cells sorted from blood. The chain recombines TRBV24-1 with TRBJ2-1; 9 nucleotides match TRBD1. The CDR3 reads CATSDLGTGINEQFF. Here the CDR3 DNA reads TGTGCCACCAGTGATTTGGGGACAGGGATCAATGAGCAGTTCTTC.